The 13 T cell receptor beta chains below come from one sample, sequenced in a study of blood T cell repertoires in COVID-19. Profiled with immunoSEQ multiplex PCR; TCRdb holds only in-frame clones, not every one. This sample has fewer than 300,000 clones, with 75% to 95% found just once. Sequencing used PBMCs or T cells enriched from blood (not recorded which). The source of these receptors is a woman aged 25-40 years who had recovered from COVID-19.

This chain links TRBV19 with TRBJ2-4; 9 bases are a match to TRBD1. The CDR3 is made up of 15 amino acids. CDR1 is LNHDA, CDR2 SQIVND, per germline (reference sequence). The junction had 3 bases not matched to a gene; V was cut back by 5 bases and J by 1 base. CDR3 coding DNA: TGTGCCAGTAGTTTCGGACAGGGGGCCAAAAACATTCAGTACTTC. This codes for CASSFGQGAKNIQYF.

V usage is TRBV19 and J usage is TRBJ2-7, with TRBD1 matching over 9 bases. This CDR3 is 14 amino acids long. From germline, CDR1 is LNHDA and CDR2 SQIVND (reference sequence). With 4 bases clipped from V and 2 bases from J, the junction kept 3 bases outside the gene matches. The CDR3 loop is CASSSRDRAYEQYF. The CDR3 DNA sequence: TGTGCCAGTAGTAGCCGGGACAGGGCCTACGAGCAGTACTTC.

The chain carries TRBV5-1 and TRBJ2-7, with 12 bases identical to TRBD1. Germline V CDR1 and CDR2: SGHRS, YFSETQ. The trim removed 4 bases at V and 5 bases at J, leaving 10 bases unmatched. CDR3 length: 16 residues. This CDR3 reads CASSTGRDRGQHEQYF. The CDR3, as DNA: TGCGCCAGCAGCACCGGCCGGGACAGGGGGCAACACGAGCAGTACTTC. Supplemented by reference TRBV5-1 and TRBJ2-7, the full variable domain reads KAGVTQTPRYLIKTRGQQVTLSCSPISGHRSVSWYQQTPGQGLQFLFEYFSETQRNKGNFPGRFSGRQFSNSRSEMNVSTLELGDSALYLCASSTGRDRGQHEQYFGPGTRLTVT.

This clone was counted a few times. The V gene is TRBV21-1, the J gene TRBJ2-7; no DNA check was done on the table's D call, TRBD2. TRBV21-1 is deemed a pseudogene. The CDR3 covers 15 residues. In DNA, the CDR3 is TGTGCCAGCAGAGAAACACTAGCGGGTCCCTACGAGCAGTACTTC. Its protein is CASRETLAGPYEQYF.

The gene calls are TRBV10-3 and TRBJ1-2; 8 positions match TRBD1. V was clipped by 2 bases and J by 4 bases; unmatched bases: 12. Germline values: CDR1 ENHRY, CDR2 SYGVKD. This CDR3 is built from 17 residues. CDR3 coding DNA: TGTGCCATCAGTGAGCCTCCTGGGACAGGCGAAACCTATGGCTACACCTTC. Protein: CAISEPPGTGETYGYTF.

This chain joins TRBV24-1 and TRBJ2-1; 9 positions match TRBD2. The V gene end was trimmed by 4 bases and the J gene end by 0 bases; junction bases not matched to a gene: 3. The CDR3 is 16 amino acids. Looked up from germline, CDR1 is KGHDR and CDR2 is SFDVKD. CDR3 loop: CATSDPAGGSYNEQFF. CDR3 nucleotide sequence: TGTGCCACCAGTGACCCAGCGGGAGGCTCCTACAATGAGCAGTTCTTC.

This chain uses TRBV28 with TRBJ2-1, with D maybe TRBD1 (6 bases). The V end lost 6 bases, the J end lost 0 bases, and 12 bases lay between the germline ends. Per germline, CDR1 MDHEN and CDR2 SYDVKM. The CDR3 extends over 15 amino acids. CDR3 loop: CASRTDRSSYNEQFF. For the CDR3, the DNA is TGTGCCAGCAGAACCGACAGGAGCTCCTACAATGAGCAGTTCTTC.

This chain links TRBV7-2 with TRBJ1-1; D is perhaps TRBD1 (5 bases). The V end lost 6 bases, the J end lost 0 bases, and 8 bases lay between the germline ends. The CDR3 is made up of 13 amino acids. From germline, CDR1 is SGHTA and CDR2 FQGNSA. The CDR3 region is CASSPRVNTEAFF. CDR3 DNA sequence: TGTGCCAGCAGTCCCAGGGTGAACACTGAAGCTTTCTTT.

The chain employs TRBV3-1 (or the pseudogene TRBV3-2) and TRBJ1-1; no clear D gene. The germline CDR1 and CDR2 sequences are LGHDT and YNNKEL (reference sequence). The V and J ends lost 0 bases and 1 base respectively, with 12 bases between them. This CDR3 is 16 amino acids long. CDR3 in amino acids: CASSQEGLSKNTEAFF. CDR3 nucleotide sequence: TGTGCCAGCAGCCAAGAGGGCCTAAGCAAGAACACTGAAGCTTTCTTT.

The rearrangement links TRBV6-5 to TRBJ1-6; D unresolved. Germline CDR1 and CDR2: MNHEY and SVGAGI. The CDR3 extends over 14 amino acids. Between the trimmed V and J ends, which lost 3 bases and 5 bases, there was a span of 8 bases. This CDR3 is CASSYGQNNSPLHF. CDR3 bases: TGTGCCAGCAGTTATGGGCAGAATAATTCACCCCTCCACTTT.

The CDR3 region is CASSEDKGTGTYEQYF. The CDR3 region has the DNA TGTGCCAGCAGTGAAGACAAGGGGACTGGTACCTACGAGCAGTACTTC. This chain uses TRBV2 with TRBJ2-7; possibly TRBD2 for D (6 bases). This CDR3 contains 16 residues. Per the germline V gene, CDR1 is SNHLY and CDR2 is FYNNEI. Trimming took 1 base from V and 2 from J, leaving 15 bases between them.

This clone has only one observation. J is TRBJ2-2 and V is TRBV29-1; 11 bases align to TRBD1. The trim removed 3 bases at V and 6 bases at J, leaving 6 bases unmatched. Looked up from germline, CDR1 is SQVTM and CDR2 is ANQGSEA. This CDR3 region has 15 residues. The CDR3 nucleotides are TGCAGCGTTGATCCGGGACAGGGGGTATCCGGGGAGCTGTTTTTT. It codes for CSVDPGQGVSGELFF.

The chain couples TRBV9 to TRBJ1-2, with a tentative D call TRBD1 (5 bases). The CDR3 sequence is 15 residues long. V was trimmed by 0 bases and J by 4 bases, leaving 13 bases between them. Germline CDR1 and CDR2: SGDLS and YYNGEE. DNA of the CDR3: TGTGCCAGCAGCGTAGCTGGAGGAGGGGCCTATGGCTACACCTTC. It is translated as CASSVAGGGAYGYTF.